This T cell receptor beta chain was obtained from a study of MAIT cells during Salmonella Paratyphi A infection listed by TCRdb under 2017. For the study in its entirety: A single dose of 1-5x10^3 CFU of S. Paratyphi A strain NVGH308 was ingested by adult volunteers aged 18 to 60. Ciprofloxacin 500 mg twice daily for 14 days, starting at diagnosis, was given to diagnosed volunteers.

Study-wide conclusions, independent of this receptor: The availability of volunteer samples limited the sample sizes, but these sizes were considered adequate to detect differences between groups. MAIT TRBV usage was oligoclonal, favouring TRBV20 and TRBV6, and appeared unchanged by infection. The space taken up by over-represented MAIT clonotypes dropped significantly from baseline to mid-infection (approximately 0.16 to 0.094), while post-infection showed no significant difference. Compared with healthy controls, diagnosed volunteers had more expansion or contraction among the top five MAIT clonotypes (0.53 versus 0.13), a finding that suggests the repertoire is reshaped by infection.

This clonotype is medium-sized (0.01 to 0.1%) in its sample. What this receptor recognizes is not known. No clone much larger than this one lies a single base away; base qualities are absent. What this sample's time point label stands for: mid-infection, around enteric fever diagnosis. Using flow cytometry, MAIT cells, defined as Valpha7.2+ CD161+ T cells, were identified and sorted. Circulating MAIT cell TCRbeta repertoires were profiled longitudinally in several volunteers in whom enteric fever developed after controlled oral challenge with live Salmonella Paratyphi A. Every diagnosed volunteer provided MAIT cell samples at three timepoints: pre-infection, mid-infection and post-infection. A diagnosis of enteric fever was based on Paratyphi A bacteremia and/or a persistent fever above 38 degrees C that lasted longer than 12 hours. Diagnosis of infection in challenged volunteers occurred between day 4 and day 7 after challenge. For RNA extraction, between roughly 5,000 and 11,000 MAIT cells per sample were sorted directly into RNAqueous-Micro lysis buffer. Lymphoprep gradient centrifugation was used to isolate peripheral blood mononuclear cells from blood samples and leukocyte cones. Sorting was done on either a BD FACSAria Fusion or a BD FACSAria III sorter.

Library preparation employed 5' RACE. Two rounds of PCR with Phusion High-Fidelity polymerase amplified TCRbeta, with sample-specific barcodes added in the primers. TCRbeta libraries were made through template-switch cDNA synthesis using SMARTScribe reverse transcriptase and a TRBC-specific primer. After barcoding, samples were pooled and then prepared using the NEBNext Ultra DNA Library Prep Kit for Illumina. Sequencing of libraries was performed on an Illumina MiSeq with the MiSeq reagent kit v2, 300 cycles. The source study handled its data this way. Jemultiplexer demultiplexed the reads by barcode, and MiTCR with default parameters aligned the reads. Non-functional sequences were filtered out with VDJtools, and clonotypes were defined by amino acid sequence, with frequencies based on assigned sequence reads. Clonal space homeostasis binned clonotypes by frequency as over-represented (0.05-1), large, medium and small. TCRdb ran its own pipeline on the public reads, namely fastp trimming at Q25 and MiXCR clone calling, and kept in-frame beta chains. Here each entry gathers all rows of one CDR3 protein and keeps the most common genes and DNA. None of the V and J calls come from the authors' own analysis; TCRdb made them. In all, the sample holds approximately 1,000 distinct CDR3 sequences, and more than 20% of those were seen once. In total, the top ten clones hold about 35% of the sample.

The CDR1 and CDR2 encoded by the germline V gene (reference sequence) are DFQATT and SNEGSKA. Trimming accounts for 0 bases at V and 10 bases at J, while the number of junction bases matched to no gene is 14. Measured from the cysteine to the phenylalanine, the CDR3 is 18 residues long. The entry retains the CDR3 DNA only, 54 bases that are in frame from base 1. The rearranged chain carries TRBV20-1 and TRBJ1-6, and TRBD1 matches 11 of the central bases. The clonotype originates from a person aged 18-70 years who was deliberately infected with Salmonella Paratyphi A in a paratyphoid fever challenge study. The material sequenced was MAIT cells from PBMCs, taken at the middle sampling point of the challenge study. The nucleotides are TGCAGTGCTAGAGATAGGACAGGGGGCGAGGTGATGATCTCACCCCTCCACTTT. Its protein reads: CSARDRTGGEVMISPLHF.